The rows below give T cell receptor beta chains drawn from one sample of a study of blood T cell repertoires in COVID-19. Sequencing was performed with immunoSEQ multiplex PCR; in TCRdb, only in-frame clones are kept and a portion is missing. The sample holds nearly 50,000 clones, approximately 84% seen once. The sequenced material came from peripheral blood. Source of these receptors: a woman older than 75 with COVID-19, enrolled during active disease. CDR3s include the opening cysteine and the closing phenylalanine or tryptophan. The D gene is left open where the match is weak. Clone size is shown for a subset of rows, as once, few, many or a class of expanded clone.

v_gene	abundance	j_gene	d_gene	CDR3aa	CDR3nt
TRBV28	NA	TRBJ2-3	NA	CASSSPGLQYF	TGTGCCAGCAGTTCTCCGGGACTCCAGTATTTT
TRBV11-2	NA	TRBJ1-6	NA	CASSRLGVSQGGSPLHF	TGTGCCAGCAGCCGCCTAGGCGTTTCACAGGGTGGGTCACCCCTCCACTTT
TRBV12-5	few	TRBJ1-1	NA	CASGLGRSPGASDEAFF	TGTGCTAGTGGTTTGGGCCGGTCCCCAGGGGCTTCTGACGAAGCTTTCTTT
TRBV9	NA	TRBJ1-4	NA	CASSPGLQHEKLFF	TGTGCCAGCAGCCCGGGACTCCAGCATGAAAAACTGTTTTTT
TRBV11-3	NA	TRBJ2-3	TRBD2	CASSLKGGDRISTDTQYF	TGTGCCAGCAGCTTAAAGGGAGGGGACCGCATTAGCACAGATACGCAGTATTTT
TRBV19	NA	TRBJ1-5	TRBD1	CVSSKGAGSSQPQHF	TGTGTCAGTAGTAAGGGGGCTGGTTCCAGCCAGCCCCAGCATTTT
TRBV9	NA	TRBJ1-2	TRBD1	CASSFDRGLNYGYTF	TGTGCCAGCAGCTTCGACAGGGGGCTAAACTATGGCTACACCTTC
TRBV30	NA	TRBJ1-2	NA	CAWSKDGDILTF	TGTGCCTGGAGTAAGGACGGGGATATTCTAACCTTC
TRBV6-4	NA	TRBJ2-3	TRBD2	CASSGASGSSDTQYF	TGTGCCAGCAGTGGGGCTAGCGGGAGCTCAGATACGCAGTATTTT
TRBV12-3/TRBV12-4	few	TRBJ2-3	NA	CASSGDSGTQYF	TGTGCCAGCAGTGGGGACTCCGGAACGCAGTATTTT
TRBV13	NA	TRBJ1-5	TRBD1	CASSRNRGPHQPQHF	TGTGCCAGCAGCCGGAACAGGGGACCCCATCAGCCCCAGCATTTT
TRBV18	once	TRBJ1-2	TRBD1	CASSRSGTGEGGYTF	TGTGCCAGCTCACGCTCCGGGACAGGGGAGGGAGGCTACACCTTC
TRBV7-3	few	TRBJ2-2	TRBD1	CASSSGQGNTGELFF	TGTGCCAGCAGCTCGGGACAGGGGAACACCGGGGAGCTGTTTTTT
TRBV7-2	NA	TRBJ1-1	NA	CASSPWTVNTEAFF	TGTGCCAGCAGCCCCTGGACAGTGAACACTGAAGCTTTCTTT
TRBV18	NA	TRBJ2-7	NA	CASSRQEPPNEQYF	TGTGCCAGCTCACGTCAAGAACCTCCTAACGAGCAGTACTTC
TRBV6-1	NA	TRBJ2-3	TRBD2	CASSEGRGGPAGTDTQYF	TGTGCCAGCAGTGAAGGGCGGGGGGGGCCGGCTGGCACAGATACGCAGTATTTT
TRBV6-6	NA	TRBJ1-1	NA	CASNGPRTEAFF	TGTGCCAGCAACGGCCCGAGGACTGAAGCTTTCTTT
TRBV9	NA	TRBJ1-2	TRBD1	CASTLGQLNYGYTF	TGTGCCAGCACCCTGGGACAGCTAAACTATGGCTACACCTTC
TRBV3-1/TRBV3-2	NA	TRBJ2-2	TRBD1	CASSQDGTVNTGELFF	TGTGCCAGCAGCCAAGATGGGACAGTGAACACCGGGGAGCTGTTTTTT
TRBV20-1	NA	TRBJ2-1	NA	CSGGAGFF	TGCAGTGGCGGGGCTGGATTCTTC
TRBV9	NA	TRBJ1-1	NA	CASTRLDRMNTEAFF	TGTGCCAGCACCCGGCTGGACAGAATGAACACTGAAGCTTTCTTT
TRBV5-1	NA	TRBJ2-5	NA	CASSRTGSETQYF	TGCGCCAGCAGCCGCACAGGGAGCGAGACCCAGTACTTC
TRBV6-1	NA	TRBJ1-5	NA	CASSLRGQPNQPQHF	TGTGCCAGCAGTTTGAGGGGACAACCCAATCAGCCCCAGCATTTT
TRBV7-2	NA	TRBJ2-5	NA	CASSSQGTAETQYF	TGTGCCAGCAGCTCACAGGGTACCGCCGAGACCCAGTACTTC
TRBV2	NA	TRBJ2-5	NA	CASSESTSGGTQYF	TGTGCCAGCAGTGAATCCACCTCCGGAGGGACCCAGTACTTC
TRBV5-4	NA	TRBJ2-3	TRBD1	CASSTRQGSDTQYF	TGTGCCAGCAGCACTCGACAGGGGTCAGATACGCAGTATTTT
TRBV5-8	NA	TRBJ2-5	TRBD2	CASRRLAGYLASEETQYF	TGTGCCAGCAGGAGACTAGCGGGATATCTGGCGTCAGAGGAGACCCAGTACTTC
TRBV29-1	NA	TRBJ1-2	TRBD1	CSGSGTGNGYTF	TGCAGCGGATCCGGGACAGGGAATGGCTACACCTTC
TRBV7-2	NA	TRBJ1-1	NA	CASSLAQGTEAFF	TGTGCCAGCAGCTTAGCCCAGGGCACTGAAGCTTTCTTT
TRBV18	NA	TRBJ2-4	TRBD1	CASSPNAAGTGLNIQYF	TGTGCCAGCTCACCAAATGCAGCGGGGACAGGGCTAAACATTCAGTACTTC
TRBV7-2	NA	TRBJ2-1	TRBD2	CASSSSGGLYNEQFF	TGTGCCAGCAGCTCTAGCGGGGGGCTCTACAATGAGCAGTTCTTC
TRBV5-1	NA	TRBJ2-1	TRBD2	CASSSPGIAGGRSEQFF	TGCGCCAGCAGCTCCCCGGGGATAGCGGGGGGGCGTTCTGAGCAGTTCTTC
TRBV27	NA	TRBJ2-7	NA	CASSFWAGHNEQYF	TGTGCCAGCAGTTTCTGGGCCGGTCATAACGAGCAGTACTTC
TRBV3-1/TRBV3-2	NA	TRBJ2-1	TRBD2	CASSPPWLAGYNEQFF	TGTGCCAGCAGCCCCCCTTGGCTAGCGGGTTACAATGAGCAGTTCTTC
TRBV5-1	NA	TRBJ2-2	TRBD2	CASRPLAGSTGELFF	TGCGCCAGCAGACCTCTAGCGGGATCCACCGGGGAGCTGTTTTTT
TRBV4-1	few	TRBJ1-1	TRBD1	CASSPMGQGRGSEAFF	TGCGCCAGCAGCCCCATGGGACAGGGGCGGGGATCTGAAGCTTTCTTT
TRBV7-9	NA	TRBJ1-1	NA	CASRPYGNTEAFF	TGTGCCAGCAGGCCCTATGGGAACACTGAAGCTTTCTTT
TRBV7-9	NA	TRBJ1-4	NA	CASSLRGINEKLFF	TGTGCCAGCAGCTTACGGGGTATAAATGAAAAACTGTTTTTT
TRBV12-3/TRBV12-4	NA	TRBJ2-5	TRBD2	CASSRWGGETQYF	TGTGCCAGCAGTCGGTGGGGGGGTGAGACCCAGTACTTC
TRBV6-5	NA	TRBJ2-2	NA	CASSRTGELFF	TGTGCCAGCAGTCGCACCGGGGAGCTGTTTTTT
TRBV27	NA	TRBJ2-3	TRBD2	CASSSGTSGRAVDTQYF	TGTGCCAGCAGTTCTGGGACTAGCGGGAGGGCTGTAGATACGCAGTATTTT
TRBV30	NA	TRBJ1-2	NA	CAWSVPGGRFNYGYTF	TGTGCCTGGAGTGTCCCGGGGGGGAGATTTAACTATGGCTACACCTTC
TRBV7-8	NA	TRBJ1-1	NA	CASSLGGQATEAFF	TGTGCCAGCAGCTTAGGTGGACAAGCCACTGAAGCTTTCTTT